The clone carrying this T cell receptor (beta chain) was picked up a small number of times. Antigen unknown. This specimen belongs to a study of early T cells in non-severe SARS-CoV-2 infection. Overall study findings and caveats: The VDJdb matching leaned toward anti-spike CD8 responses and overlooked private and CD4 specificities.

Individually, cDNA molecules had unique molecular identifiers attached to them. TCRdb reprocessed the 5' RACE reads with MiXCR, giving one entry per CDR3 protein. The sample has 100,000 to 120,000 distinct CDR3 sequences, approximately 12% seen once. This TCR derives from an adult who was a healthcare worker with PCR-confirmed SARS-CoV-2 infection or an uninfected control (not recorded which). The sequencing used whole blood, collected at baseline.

The chain's CDR3 is CASSPTSGNQETQYF. In DNA, the CDR3 is TGTGCCAGCAGCCCAACTAGCGGTAACCAAGAGACCCAGTACTTC. This chain uses TRBV12-3 or TRBV12-4 with TRBJ2-5, with TRBD2 matching over 8 bases. V shed 6 bases and J 0 bases; nucleotides not matched to a gene: 6. The CDR3 loop spans 15 amino acids.